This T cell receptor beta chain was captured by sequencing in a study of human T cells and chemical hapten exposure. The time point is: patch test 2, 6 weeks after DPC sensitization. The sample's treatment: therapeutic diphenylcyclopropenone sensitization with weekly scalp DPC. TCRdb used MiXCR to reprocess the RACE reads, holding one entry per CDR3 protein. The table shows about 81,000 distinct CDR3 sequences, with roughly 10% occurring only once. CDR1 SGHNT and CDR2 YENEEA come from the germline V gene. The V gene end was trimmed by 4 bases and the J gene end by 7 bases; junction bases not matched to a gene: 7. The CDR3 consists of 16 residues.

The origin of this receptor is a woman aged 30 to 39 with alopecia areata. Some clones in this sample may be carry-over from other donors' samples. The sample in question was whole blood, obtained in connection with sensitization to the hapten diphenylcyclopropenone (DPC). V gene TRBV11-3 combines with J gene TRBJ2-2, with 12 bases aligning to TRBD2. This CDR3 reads CASSSLAGGPIGELFF. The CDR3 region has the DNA TGTGCCAGCAGCTCCCTAGCGGGGGGGCCAATCGGGGAGCTGTTTTTT.